This T cell receptor (beta chain) was found in a study of shared clonotypes between healthy human individuals. Trimming removed 1 base from V and 3 bases from J; junction bases left unmatched: 5. This CDR3 has 14 residues. CDR1 and CDR2 from the germline V gene are GTSNPN and SVGIG (reference sequence). Assay: immunoSEQ multiplex PCR; the TCRdb copy retains only in-frame clones and omits some. The sample yields about 520,000 clones, over 70% seen once. The sequencing sample was made of PBMCs. The receptor's source is a woman aged 40 to 49 in good health. Some clones in this sample may be carry-over from other donors' samples. The chain carries TRBV30 and TRBJ2-7; 8 nucleotides line up with TRBD1. CDR3 sequence: CAWSAGTGLYEQYF. DNA of the CDR3: TGTGCCTGGAGTGCCGGGACAGGCCTCTACGAGCAGTACTTC. Drawing the rest from reference TRBV30 and TRBJ2-7, the complete variable domain is SQTIHQWPATLVQPVGSPLSLECTVEGTSNPNLYWYRQAAGRGLQLLFYSVGIGQISSEVPQNLSASRPQDRQFILSSKKLLLSDSGFYLCAWSAGTGLYEQYFGPGTRLTVT.